The T cell receptor beta chain under discussion was sequenced for a study of T-cell memory formation after mild COVID-19 (dated by TCRdb to the early 2020s). Looking at the study overall: Most TCR sequence clusters were specific to one of the two donors. In a couple of donors, T-cell clones that expanded and contracted after mild COVID-19 were tracked by sequencing TCRalpha and TCRbeta repertoires over time. The cohort comprised two young, previously healthy adult volunteers, one female and one male. Overall study outcomes, separate from this receptor: Some responding clones were detected in pre-infection memory, which suggested that pre-existing cross-reactive memory T cells had joined the SARS-CoV-2 response. Clones contracting from day 15 to 85 had balanced CD4/CD8 phenotypes, while a second wave expanding from day 15 to 37 was biased towards CD4+. Only a couple of mild cases were covered by the study, and larger cohorts that include severe cases with pre-infection samples were considered necessary. SARS-CoV-2 specificity was not confirmed for the second-wave clones peaking on day 37. Contracting CD4+ clones were found mainly in CM and EM memory subsets, while CD8+ clones were enriched in EMRA.

TCRdb shows the sequencer as Illumina NovaSeq 6000. TCRalpha and TCRbeta cDNA libraries were built by 5'RACE with constant-segment primers, adding sample barcodes and unique molecular identifiers. RNA was extracted from every sample with Trizol reagent. The libraries were amplified in two PCR steps, and the second step added a second sample barcode and Illumina TruSeq adapters. Sequencing of the libraries was done on an Illumina NovaSeq, producing 2 x 150 bp paired-end reads. Per the authors' processing: Reads were demultiplexed and collapsed into UMI-guided consensus sequences with migec v1.2.7. Using mixcr v2.1.11, the UMI consensuses were aligned to TRA and TRB V and J templates and assembled into clonotypes. A clonotype was counted as expanded or contracted only if both edgeR and NoisET called the change significant, with noise models trained on biological replicates. For edgeR calls, the thresholds were a false discovery rate-adjusted p below 0.01 and a log2 fold-change of 1. As an exploratory analysis of dynamics, PCA with hierarchical clustering was applied to max-normalized trajectories of the 1000 most abundant clonotypes. Separately sequenced CD4+ and CD8+ repertoires were used to assign the CD4 or CD8 phenotype of responding clones. The public reads were reanalyzed by TCRdb: fastp trimming at Q25, MiXCR alignment, in-frame beta chains only. Each CDR3 protein gets just one entry, which takes the most common genes and DNA from the rows behind it. Here the V and J calls rest on TCRdb's processing, not on the authors' analysis. Here the sample has hundreds of thousands of distinct CDR3 sequences; 20% to 25% occur a single time. The ten biggest clones cover roughly 9.1% of the sample.

Ficoll-Paque density gradient centrifugation was the method used to isolate PBMCs. This clonotype was seen only a few times. No antigen is known for it. Base qualities are not recorded, but no much larger clone differs from it by a single base. Sequences were obtained from PBMCs or a T cell subset sorted from them (not recorded which). The sequence came from an adult woman who had mild COVID-19 (a few samples of this study predate the infection). The sample titles of this study are shuffled in the database, so cell type and time point are left out; the donor was told from shared clones.

The CDR3 amino acid sequence is: CASRGVYGYTF. The nucleotide sequence is given as TGCGCCAGCCGGGGGGTGTATGGCTACACCTTC. The chain was built from TRBV5-1 and TRBJ1-2; the D gene is possibly TRBD1, with 5 bases matching. The CDR3 runs 11 residues from the cysteine to the phenylalanine. Only the CDR3 DNA is retained, 33 bases long and in frame from the first base. CDR1 and CDR2 are drawn from the germline V gene: SGHRS, YFSETQ. V lost 7 bases and J lost 5 bases; the stretch between them is 9 bases long.